The next 10 T cell receptor beta chains were all read from a single sample in a study of OX40 agonist ivuxolimab in advanced cancers. Sequencing was performed with immunoSEQ multiplex PCR; in TCRdb, only in-frame clones are kept and a portion is missing. The top ten hold 0.95% to 1.2% of the sample, which has over 75,000 clones, approximately 90% seen once. The source material was CD4+ or CD8+ T cells sorted from blood, sampled in a trial of the OX40 agonist ivuxolimab. Every receptor here comes from an adult with an advanced solid tumor such as melanoma, head and neck, liver or kidney cancer.

The rearrangement uses TRBV27 and TRBJ2-5, with unresolved D. CDR1 is MNHEY and CDR2 is SMNVEV in the germline V gene (reference sequence). V lost 4 bases, J lost 5 bases, and 8 bases lay in between. This CDR3 spans 12 amino acids. CDR3 nucleotides: TGTGCCAGCAGTTACAACGGGGAGACCCAGTACTTC. It translates to CASSYNGETQYF.

The V gene is TRBV6-5, the J gene TRBJ1-2, with a possible D match to TRBD1 (5 bases). Looked up from germline, CDR1 is MNHEY and CDR2 is SVGAGI. The ends were cut back, 5 bases at V and 8 bases at J, with 9 bases in the middle. CDR3 length: 11 amino acids. The CDR3 nucleotides read TGTGCCAGCAGTACCCGGGGGGGCTACACCTTC. It translates to CASSTRGGYTF.

A note on this clone: A junction end diverges from the germline sequence, so it may reflect a read error. The V gene is TRBV11-3, the J gene TRBJ1-1; the D gene is possibly TRBD1 (6 bases). The CDR3 has 18 residues. CDR1 is SGHNT, CDR2 YENEEA, per germline. CDR3: CASSLETIGGNGNTEAFF. In DNA form, the CDR3 reads TGTGCCAGCAGCCTAGAAACGATTGGGGGCAATGGGAACACTGAAGCTTTCTTT.

The V and J genes are TRBV9 and TRBJ2-5, with a weak D call TRBD2 (5 bases). V was cut by 1 base and J by 5 bases, with 12 bases left in between. Germline-derived CDR1 and CDR2 are SGDLS and YYNGEE. CDR3 length: 14 amino acids. In DNA form, the CDR3 reads TGTGCCAGCAGCGTAAGTAGCGCCGGGGAGACCCAGTACTTC. Its protein is CASSVSSAGETQYF. The full variable domain, completed using reference TRBV9 and TRBJ2-5, is DSGVTQTPKHLITATGQRVTLRCSPRSGDLSVYWYQQSLDQGLQFLIQYYNGEERAKGNILERFSAQQFPDLHSELNLSSLELGDSALYFCASSVSSAGETQYFGPGTRLLVL.

The V and J genes are TRBV29-1 and TRBJ2-3, with TRBD2 matching over 10 bases. The CDR3 has 15 amino acids. After removal of 7 bases from V and 7 bases from J, the junction contained 14 bases not matched to a gene. The germline CDR1 and CDR2 sequences are SQVTM and ANQGSEA. The CDR3 sequence is CSGTSGNFPRYTQYF. The CDR3 nucleotides are TGCAGCGGGACTAGCGGTAACTTTCCCCGGTATACGCAGTATTTT.

The DNA of the CDR3 is TGTGCCAGCAGCCCCCCCCGCGGGACTAGCGGGCAAGAGACCCAGTACTTC. The encoded protein is CASSPPRGTSGQETQYF. The gene calls are TRBV7-2 and TRBJ2-5, with 12 bases that match TRBD2. V was clipped by 5 bases and J by 2 bases; unmatched bases: 9. CDR3 size: 17 residues. Germline V gene sequence: CDR1 SGHTA, CDR2 FQGNSA. Full variable domain (outside the CDR3, taken from reference TRBV7-2 and TRBJ2-5): GAGVSQSPSNKVTEKGKDVELRCDPISGHTALYWYRQSLGQGLEFLIYFQGNSAPDKSGLPSDRFSAERTGGSVSTLTIQRTQQEDSAVYLCASSPPRGTSGQETQYFGPGTRLLVL.

The V call is TRBV2, the J call TRBJ1-5; D is uncertain. CDR3 length: 13 amino acids. V shed 1 base and J shed 5 bases, with 6 bases lying between them. Germline CDR1 and CDR2: SNHLY and FYNNEI. CDR3: CASSEEADQPQHF. CDR3 in DNA: TGTGCCAGCAGTGAAGAGGCGGATCAGCCCCAGCATTTT.

The rearrangement links TRBV4-1 to TRBJ1-4; 9 bases agree with TRBD1. CDR1 is MGHRA and CDR2 is YSYEKL in the germline V gene. This CDR3 is built from 15 residues. J lost 6 bases, V lost 3 bases, and 5 bases had no gene match. As DNA, the CDR3 is TGCGCCAGCAGCCAGTCGACAGGGGGGTATGAAAAACTGTTTTTT. Translated, it gives CASSQSTGGYEKLFF.

The chain couples TRBV30 to TRBJ2-1; D is unresolved. The germline gives CDR1 GTSNPN, CDR2 SVGIG (reference sequence). Trimming stripped 0 bases from V and 6 bases from J, with 12 bases between. This CDR3 comprises 14 residues. The CDR3 sequence: CAWSVGILTNEQFF. For the CDR3, the DNA is TGTGCCTGGAGTGTAGGTATTCTAACCAATGAGCAGTTCTTC.

CDR3 DNA: TGTGCCAGCAGCCAAGCGGGACAGGGGAATGAAAAACTGTTTTTT. As protein: CASSQAGQGNEKLFF. V is TRBV14 and J is TRBJ1-4; the match to TRBD1 covers 10 bases. The junction had 1 base not matched to a gene; V was cut back by 1 base and J by 5 bases. The CDR3 contains 15 residues. CDR1 SGHDN and CDR2 FVKESK come from the germline V gene.